These T cell receptor beta chains were read from a single sample in a study of cytomegalovirus exposure and HLA in healthy donors. The repertoire was sequenced with immunoSEQ multiplex PCR; TCRdb's copy has only in-frame clones and lacks some. The sample yields about 84,000 clones, around three fifths seen once. The specimen sequenced was PBMCs. These receptors were collected from a woman between 40 and 55 years old in good health and CMV-seropositive. The CDR3 runs from the conserved cysteine through the conserved F or W. A D gene is named only where the DNA matches it firmly. Clone size is not always given. Where it is, it says once, few, many or a class for expanded clones.

TRBV9	-	TRBD1	TRBJ2-7	CASSVAYRGGEQYF	TGTGCCAGCAGCGTAGCGTACAGGGGTGGCGAGCAGTACTTC
TRBV30	-	-	TRBJ1-1	CAWTPQIEAFF	TGTGCCTGGACTCCGCAGATTGAAGCTTTCTTT
TRBV27	once	TRBD1	TRBJ1-1	CASRTGDLQAFF	TGTGCCAGCAGGACAGGGGACTTGCAAGCTTTCTTT
TRBV4-3	few	-	TRBJ1-1	CASSTEFNTEAFF	TGCGCCAGCAGCACTGAGTTCAACACTGAAGCTTTCTTT
TRBV6-1	few	TRBD2	TRBJ2-3	CASSVRSGRADTQYF	TGTGCCAGCAGTGTCCGTAGCGGGAGGGCAGATACGCAGTATTTT
TRBV5-4	-	TRBD2	TRBJ2-2	CASSSGLAGVRTGELFF	TGTGCCAGCAGCTCGGGACTAGCGGGAGTTAGGACCGGGGAGCTGTTTTTT
TRBV2	-	TRBD1	TRBJ2-5	CASRVGQGETQYF	TGTGCCAGCAGGGTCGGACAGGGAGAGACCCAGTACTTC
TRBV9	once	TRBD1	TRBJ2-1	CASSGRDRVGSYNEQFF	TGTGCCAGCAGCGGGCGGGACAGGGTCGGATCCTACAATGAGCAGTTCTTC
TRBV28	-	-	TRBJ2-1	CASSLLRANEQFF	TGTGCCAGCAGTTTGTTGCGGGCCAATGAGCAGTTCTTC
TRBV2	-	-	TRBJ2-1	CASSVQGANEQFF	TGTGCCAGCAGTGTACAGGGTGCCAATGAGCAGTTCTTC
TRBV10-1	once	-	TRBJ2-2	CASSEAQGSDTGELFF	TGCGCCAGCAGTGAGGCGCAGGGATCGGACACCGGGGAGCTGTTTTTT
TRBV27	few	-	TRBJ1-1	CASSSGSEAFF	TGTGCCAGCAGTTCAGGTTCTGAAGCTTTCTTT
TRBV6-6	once	TRBD1	TRBJ1-2	CASSWGQAYGYTF	TGTGCCAGCAGTTGGGGACAGGCCTATGGCTACACCTTC
TRBV30	-	-	TRBJ1-3	CAWSVQKGNTIYF	TGTGCCTGGAGTGTACAAAAAGGAAACACCATATATTTT
TRBV5-4	-	-	TRBJ1-1	CASRPWGDTEAFF	TGTGCCAGCAGGCCCTGGGGGGACACTGAAGCTTTCTTT
TRBV29-1	-	-	TRBJ1-1	CSETYQGNTEAFF	TGCAGCGAAACTTATCAGGGGAACACTGAAGCTTTCTTT
TRBV2	few	-	TRBJ1-2	CASSGQVNYGYTF	TGTGCCAGCAGTGGACAGGTTAACTATGGCTACACCTTC
TRBV30	-	-	TRBJ1-3	CAWSVGSSGNTIYF	TGTGCCTGGAGTGTGGGGAGCTCTGGAAACACCATATATTTT
TRBV27	few	TRBD1	TRBJ2-2	CASSRDRGHTGELFF	TGTGCCAGCAGCCGGGACAGGGGGCACACCGGGGAGCTGTTTTTT
TRBV7-9	-	-	TRBJ2-3	CASRQEDTQYF	TGTGCCAGCAGACAGGAGGATACGCAGTATTTT
TRBV19	-	TRBD1	TRBJ2-5	CASSLDREETQYF	TGTGCCAGTAGTCTAGACAGGGAAGAGACCCAGTACTTC
TRBV11-2	few	-	TRBJ1-2	CASSLGQGYGYTF	TGTGCCAGCAGCTTAGGGCAGGGCTATGGCTACACCTTC
TRBV5-1	-	TRBD2	TRBJ2-2	CASSPRTSGTAGELFF	TGCGCCAGCAGCCCTCGGACTAGCGGGACGGCCGGGGAGCTGTTTTTT
TRBV28	-	TRBD2	TRBJ2-6	CASKPAGGAGGANVLTF	TGTGCCAGCAAACCAGCGGGGGGCGCGGGTGGGGCCAACGTCCTGACTTTC
TRBV7-2	-	TRBD2	TRBJ2-1	CASSFSGTSVNNEQFF	TGTGCCAGCAGCTTTTCCGGGACTAGTGTCAACAATGAGCAGTTCTTC
TRBV4-3	-	TRBD1	TRBJ2-7	CASSHDGRTGSYEQYF	TGCGCCAGCAGCCACGACGGTCGGACAGGGTCCTACGAGCAGTACTTC
TRBV14	few	TRBD2	TRBJ2-2	CASSQEHPGLAITRGTGELFF	TGTGCCAGCAGCCAGGAACACCCAGGACTAGCGATAACGCGAGGCACCGGGGAGCTGTTTTTT
TRBV9	-	-	TRBJ2-1	CASSLRQYNEQFF	TGTGCCAGCAGCCTCCGACAGTACAATGAGCAGTTCTTC
TRBV7-2	-	-	TRBJ1-5	CASSSSTQNNQPQHF	TGTGCCAGCAGCTCCTCGACACAAAACAATCAGCCCCAGCATTTT
TRBV2	few	-	TRBJ2-1	CASGLRETDWGEQFF	TGTGCCTCAGGGCTACGGGAGACCGATTGGGGTGAGCAGTTCTTC
TRBV29-1	-	TRBD2	TRBJ2-1	CSVVAGGPNEQFF	TGCAGCGTTGTAGCGGGAGGGCCGAATGAGCAGTTCTTC
TRBV11-2	-	-	TRBJ1-5	CASSLDRFQPQHF	TGTGCCAGCAGCTTAGACAGATTTCAGCCCCAGCATTTT
TRBV6-1	-	TRBD1	TRBJ1-1	CASSKTGTGSRAFF	TGTGCCAGCAGCAAAACCGGGACAGGGAGCCGAGCCTTCTTT
TRBV5-1	-	TRBD1	TRBJ2-5	CASSTGGVETQYF	TGCGCCAGCAGCACAGGGGGCGTTGAGACCCAGTACTTC
TRBV19	-	-	TRBJ2-1	CASRAFGRTNEQFF	TGTGCCAGTAGAGCCTTCGGGCGGACTAATGAGCAGTTCTTC
TRBV9	-	TRBD1	TRBJ1-2	CASSVGDSSYGYTF	TGTGCCAGCAGCGTTGGGGACAGTAGCTATGGCTACACCTTC
TRBV7-2	-	TRBD1	TRBJ1-1	CASSLSTGGGGTEAFF	TGTGCCAGCAGCTTGTCCACAGGGGGCGGAGGGACTGAAGCTTTCTTT
TRBV6-5	-	TRBD1	TRBJ1-2	CASSYLDRVDGYTF	TGTGCCAGCAGTTATCTGGACAGGGTCGATGGCTACACCTTC
TRBV11-2	-	-	TRBJ2-7	CASSSPLEQYF	TGTGCCAGCAGCTCCCCCCTGGAGCAGTACTTC
TRBV28	few	TRBD1	TRBJ2-7	CASLPGTGNYEQYF	TGTGCCAGCCTGCCTGGGACAGGGAACTACGAGCAGTACTTC
TRBV7-2	once	-	TRBJ1-1	CASSPYRETEAFF	TGTGCCAGCAGCCCGTACAGGGAGACTGAAGCTTTCTTT
TRBV7-7	-	TRBD2	TRBJ2-5	CASSRTSGRVGTQYF	TGTGCCAGCAGCCGTACTAGCGGGAGGGTCGGGACCCAGTACTTC
TRBV28	few	-	TRBJ2-3	CASKTPLGTDTQYF	TGTGCCAGCAAGACTCCACTAGGCACAGATACGCAGTATTTT
TRBV19	-	-	TRBJ1-2	CASIPQQGHNYGYTF	TGTGCCAGTATCCCCCAGCAGGGCCACAACTATGGCTACACCTTC
TRBV5-4	-	-	TRBJ2-1	CATATGHNEQFF	TGTGCCACCGCGACAGGCCACAATGAGCAGTTCTTC
TRBV4-1	-	TRBD1	TRBJ2-5	CASSQQGRTGKETQYF	TGCGCCAGCAGCCAGCAGGGTCGGACAGGGAAAGAGACCCAGTACTTC
TRBV30	-	TRBD2	TRBJ2-1	CAWGLAEGLYEQFF	TGTGCCTGGGGACTAGCGGAGGGTCTGTATGAGCAGTTCTTC
TRBV11-3	once	TRBD2	TRBJ2-5	CASSPSAGGETQYF	TGTGCCAGCAGCCCCTCAGCGGGAGGAGAGACCCAGTACTTC
TRBV19	-	-	TRBJ1-1	CASSPPPNMNTEAFF	TGTGCCAGTAGTCCCCCTCCAAACATGAACACTGAAGCTTTCTTT
TRBV27	-	-	TRBJ2-7	CASSLLAAPSYEQYF	TGTGCCAGCAGTTTATTGGCCGCACCCTCCTACGAGCAGTACTTC
TRBV21-1	-	-	TRBJ2-1	CASSRGEREIPNEQFF	TGTGCCAGCAGCAGGGGAGAGCGGGAAATACCGAATGAGCAGTTCTTC
TRBV27	-	-	TRBJ1-5	CASSTGNQPQHF	TGTGCCAGCAGTACGGGGAATCAGCCCCAGCATTTT
TRBV9	once	-	TRBJ2-5	CASSPGNVGPETQYF	TGTGCCAGCAGCCCCGGGAATGTTGGGCCGGAGACCCAGTACTTC
TRBV11-2	-	-	TRBJ2-2	CASSLGAYGELFF	TGTGCCAGCAGCTTAGGGGCTTACGGGGAGCTGTTTTTT
TRBV5-4	few	-	TRBJ1-2	CASRLDSNGYTF	TGTGCCAGCAGGTTGGACAGCAATGGCTACACCTTC
TRBV6-5	-	-	TRBJ1-1	CASSYAQVGGTEAFF	TGTGCCAGCAGTTACGCGCAGGTGGGTGGCACTGAAGCTTTCTTT
TRBV7-2	-	-	TRBJ2-3	CASSTFGTETDTQYF	TGTGCCAGCAGCACCTTCGGGACTGAAACAGATACGCAGTATTTT
TRBV6-1	-	-	TRBJ2-7	CASSANSVYEQYF	TGTGCCAGCAGTGCGAACAGTGTCTACGAGCAGTACTTC
TRBV30	-	TRBD1	TRBJ1-2	CASPGTGDGYTF	TGTGCCTCTCCCGGGACAGGGGATGGCTACACCTTC